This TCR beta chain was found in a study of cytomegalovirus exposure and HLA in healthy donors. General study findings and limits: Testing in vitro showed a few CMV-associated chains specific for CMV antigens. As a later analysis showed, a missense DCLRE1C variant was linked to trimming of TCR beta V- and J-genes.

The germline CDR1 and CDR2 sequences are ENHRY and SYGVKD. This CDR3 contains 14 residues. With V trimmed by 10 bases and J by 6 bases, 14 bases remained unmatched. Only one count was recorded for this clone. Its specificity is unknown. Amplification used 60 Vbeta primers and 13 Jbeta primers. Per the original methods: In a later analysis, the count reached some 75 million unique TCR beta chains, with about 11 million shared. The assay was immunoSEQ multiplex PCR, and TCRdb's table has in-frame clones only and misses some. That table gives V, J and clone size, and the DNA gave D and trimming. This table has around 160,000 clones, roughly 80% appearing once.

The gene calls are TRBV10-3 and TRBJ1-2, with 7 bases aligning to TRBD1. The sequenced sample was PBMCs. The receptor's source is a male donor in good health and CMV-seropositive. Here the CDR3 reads CATTPPDRANGYTF. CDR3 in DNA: TGTGCCACTACGCCTCCAGACAGGGCCAATGGCTACACCTTC.